The entry below describes one TCR beta chain. V was shortened by 8 bases and J by 1 base, with 2 bases between the two germline ends. CDR1 is MNHEY, CDR2 SVGAGI, per germline. The CDR3 is 11 residues long. Clones were sequenced by immunoSEQ multiplex PCR, and TCRdb holds only the in-frame ones, with some missing. The repertoire includes more than 75,000 clones, about 79% of them detected once, and over 9.5% sits in the top ten. These data originate in a study of control samples from healthy donors and cancer patients. The clonotype originates from a woman between 25 and 40 years old in good health. J is TRBJ2-2 and V is TRBV6-5; D remains unclear. The sequenced material came from blood. CDR3 sequence reads: CASGNTGELFF. Written as DNA, the CDR3 is TGTGCCAGCGGGAACACCGGGGAGCTGTTTTTT.